These 13 T cell receptor beta chains came from one sample sequenced in a study of a mutant IDH1 vaccine in newly diagnosed glioma. Profiling relied on immunoSEQ multiplex PCR, and the TCRdb table lists in-frame clones only, not all of them. Altogether 55,000 or so clones are present, approximately 80% being singletons, with the ten largest covering under 8%. No antigen has been assigned to these receptors. Time point reported: week 23, last vaccination. Topical imiquimod accompanied each vaccine dose, which consisted of 300 ug of mutant IDH1 20-mer peptide. The source material was PBMCs, sampled from a glioma patient whose treatment included an IDH1 peptide vaccine. These receptors all come from a middle-aged man with glioma.

The V gene is TRBV5-1, the J gene TRBJ2-7; 9 nucleotides line up with TRBD1. Germline lookup yields CDR1 SGHRS and CDR2 YFSETQ. The CDR3 runs 14 residues. Germline trimming cut 3 bases from V and 6 bases from J; bases unmatched to any gene: 7. This CDR3 reads CASSSQGAMGEQYF. The CDR3, as DNA: TGCGCCAGCAGCTCACAGGGGGCTATGGGCGAGCAGTACTTC.

This clone was counted a few times. J is TRBJ2-1 and V is TRBV5-1, with TRBD2 matching 11 bases. The V and J ends lost 5 bases and 7 bases, in that order; junction bases with no gene match: 11. The CDR3 totals 16 residues. CDR1 and CDR2 (germline): SGHRS, YFSETQ. The CDR3 protein is CASSLGSGGAWNEQFF. The CDR3 region has the DNA TGCGCCAGCAGTTTAGGTAGCGGGGGGGCTTGGAATGAGCAGTTCTTC.

The chain links TRBV30 to TRBJ1-2, with D unclear. Trimming left V 4 bases short and J 6 bases short, with 15 bases between. This CDR3 is built from 13 residues. CDR1 is GTSNPN, CDR2 SVGIG, per germline (reference sequence). CDR3 sequence (DNA): TGTGCCTGGAACCGCCAAGTGAAGGATGGCTACACCTTC. It specifies CAWNRQVKDGYTF.

The CDR3 DNA sequence: TGTGCCAGCAGTTTAGCCAGGGTACGTTCACCCCTCCACTTT. This codes for CASSLARVRSPLHF. The rearrangement uses TRBV27 and TRBJ1-6, with a possible D match to TRBD1 (5 bases). Between the trimmed V and J ends, which lost 2 bases and 9 bases, there was a span of 11 bases. CDR1 and CDR2 from the germline V gene are MNHEY and SMNVEV (reference sequence). CDR3 length: 14 amino acids.

V gene TRBV6-6 combines with J gene TRBJ2-1; 11 bases fit TRBD1. Per germline, CDR1 MNHNY and CDR2 SVGAGI (reference sequence). The CDR3 extends over 14 amino acids. Germline trimming cut 2 bases from V and 7 bases from J; bases unmatched to any gene: 1. The DNA of the CDR3 is TGTGCCAGCAGTTACGGGGACAGGGGGAATGAGCAGTTCTTC. Translating it yields CASSYGDRGNEQFF.

The chain links TRBV7-9 to TRBJ2-3; D is undetermined. Trimming cost V 1 base and J 1 base, with 6 bases left between them. Germline lookup yields CDR1 SEHNR and CDR2 FQNEAQ (reference sequence). The CDR3 is 14 amino acids. The CDR3 region has the DNA TGTGCCAGCAGCTTAGGAGCAGGCACAGATACGCAGTATTTT. Its translation: CASSLGAGTDTQYF.

The chain couples TRBV6-6 to TRBJ1-5; TRBD1 agrees at 7 bases. V was clipped by 10 bases and J by 2 bases; unmatched bases: 8. Germline CDR1 and CDR2: MNHNY and SVGAGI (reference sequence). The CDR3 has 14 residues. For the CDR3, the DNA is TGTGCCACAACCGAAGGGACAGGCAATCAGCCCCAGCATTTT. Translation: CATTEGTGNQPQHF.

V gene TRBV6-5 combines with J gene TRBJ2-5, with D possibly being TRBD1 (6 bases). The length of the CDR3 is 13 residues. V lost 10 bases, J lost 8 bases, and 20 bases lay in between. In germline, CDR1 is MNHEY, CDR2 SVGAGI. CDR3 protein: CAISPTGYDTQYF. CDR3 coding DNA: TGTGCCATCTCGCCCACAGGGTATGACACCCAGTACTTC.

The rearrangement joins TRBV4-2 to TRBJ2-3; 12 bases line up with TRBD2. Germline lookup yields CDR1 LGHNA and CDR2 YNFKEQ. This CDR3 comprises 17 residues. With 2 bases clipped from V and 4 bases from J, the junction kept 7 bases outside the gene matches. The CDR3 is CASSQPGLAGWSDTQYF. The CDR3 bases are TGTGCCAGCAGCCAACCTGGACTAGCGGGGTGGTCAGATACGCAGTATTTT.

The rearrangement links TRBV5-4 to TRBJ1-2; no firm D call. Between the trimmed V and J ends, which lost 0 bases and 0 bases, there was a span of 9 bases. Germline values: CDR1 SGHNT, CDR2 YYREEE (reference sequence). The CDR3 runs 15 residues. Here the CDR3 DNA reads TGTGCCAGCAGCTTGGAGGCTTACACTAACTATGGCTACACCTTC. Protein: CASSLEAYTNYGYTF.

The chain carries TRBV11-2 and TRBJ2-3, with D possibly TRBD2 on 5 matching bases. The CDR3 spans 15 residues. Germline assignment: CDR1 SGHAT and CDR2 FQNNGV. Trimming shortened V by 5 bases and J by 3 bases, and 15 bases separated the two germline ends. CDR3 DNA: TGTGCCAGCAGCCGTTATACTAGGGATACAGATACGCAGTATTTT. Its protein is CASSRYTRDTDTQYF.

The chain is built from TRBV12-5 and TRBJ1-2; D may be TRBD1 (6 bases). V lost 1 base, J lost 2 bases, and 17 bases lay in between. The CDR3 has 17 amino acids. Germline loops: CDR1 LGHNT, CDR2 FRNRAP. The CDR3 protein is CASGLAIRQVPNYGYTF. The CDR3, as DNA: TGTGCTAGTGGTTTGGCGATTCGACAGGTACCGAACTATGGCTACACCTTC.

The rearrangement joins TRBV5-1 to TRBJ1-2; no clear D. Trimming left V 4 bases short and J 9 bases short, with 22 bases between. The CDR3 runs 15 residues. Germline assignment: CDR1 SGHRS and CDR2 YFSETQ. The CDR3 is CASSQEIGPTMRYTF. CDR3 coding DNA: TGCGCCAGCAGCCAGGAGATAGGGCCAACTATGCGCTACACCTTC.